The 8 T cell receptor beta chains listed next were all sequenced from one sample in a study of blood T cell repertoires in COVID-19 (dated by TCRdb to the early 2020s). The method was the immunoSEQ multiplex PCR assay. In its TCRdb copy, this immuneACCESS table keeps in-frame sequences only and misses some clones. Where compared with another copy, unresolved V genes explain less than half of these, and the others have no known cause. The sample table shows almost 400,000 clones, and more than 75% are seen once. The ten largest account for about 2.3% of the sample. Sequences were obtained from peripheral blood. These receptors all stem from a woman aged 55 to 70 with COVID-19, enrolled during active disease.

This CDR3 is CASRRTGVGTDTQYF. The CDR3 DNA sequence: TGTGCCAGCAGGAGGACAGGGGTAGGGACAGATACGCAGTATTTT. The chain has TRBV7-9 and TRBJ2-3; TRBD1 agrees at 9 bases. There are 15 residues in the CDR3. Looked up from germline, CDR1 is SEHNR and CDR2 is FQNEAQ (reference sequence). The junction had 7 bases not matched to a gene; V was cut back by 6 bases and J by 3 bases.

The chain recombines TRBV21-1 with TRBJ1-1; no check of the table's D call, TRBD1, against the DNA was made. TRBV21-1 is labeled a pseudogene. The CDR3 totals 17 residues. Written as DNA, the CDR3 is TGTGCCAGCAGCAAACCCCCCTGTCAGGGGCAGGACACTGAAGCTTTCTTT. It yields the protein CASSKPPCQGQDTEAFF.

V and J are TRBV2 and TRBJ2-4, with D unresolved. Trimming cost V 2 bases and J 6 bases, with 2 bases left between them. Germline V gene lookup returns CDR1 SNHLY and CDR2 FYNNEI. CDR3 length: 11 residues. Here the CDR3 reads CASSELNIQYF. CDR3 DNA sequence: TGTGCCAGCAGTGAACTAAACATTCAGTACTTC.

The rearrangement links TRBV11-2 to TRBJ2-1; tentative D call: TRBD2 (6 bases). Germline loops: CDR1 SGHAT, CDR2 FQNNGV. V gave up 2 bases and J gave up 9 bases, with 17 bases separating them. The CDR3 runs 15 residues. The CDR3 loop is CASSLRLGREAEQFF. CDR3 coding DNA: TGTGCCAGCAGCTTACGGCTGGGCAGGGAGGCTGAGCAGTTCTTC.

The V and J genes are TRBV7-3 and TRBJ2-3, with 11 bases matching TRBD2. Germline assignment: CDR1 SGHTA and CDR2 FQGTGA. The CDR3 totals 16 residues. The ends lost 1 base at V and 4 bases at J; junction bases unmatched: 4. In DNA form, the CDR3 reads TGTGCCAGCAGCTTAAGGCTAGCGGGGGGCTCAGATACGCAGTATTTT. It translates to CASSLRLAGGSDTQYF.

V and J are TRBV4-1 and TRBJ2-7; no clear D gene. CDR3 size: 16 residues. Germline V gene data show CDR1 as MGHRA and CDR2 as YSYEKL. The V end was cut by 2 bases, the J end by 3 bases, with 17 bases between. In DNA form, the CDR3 reads TGCGCCAGCAGCCAAAGTCTGCAGAGAACAGTCTACGAGCAGTACTTC. Its translation is CASSQSLQRTVYEQYF.

This chain links TRBV10-1 with TRBJ2-3, with 10 nucleotides matching TRBD2. This CDR3 has 15 amino acids. The germline V gene has CDR1 WNHNN and CDR2 SYGVQD (reference sequence). V lost 4 bases, J lost 2 bases, and 3 bases stayed unmatched. CDR3 nucleotide sequence: TGCGCCAGCAGTGTCCTAGCGGGGGACACAGATACGCAGTATTTT. Translation: CASSVLAGDTDTQYF.

The rearrangement joins TRBV4-2 to TRBJ1-5; unclear D gene. This CDR3 has 13 amino acids. V lost 0 bases and J 12 bases, leaving 12 bases between the germline ends. Germline V gene sequence: CDR1 LGHNA, CDR2 YNFKEQ. The CDR3 DNA follows: TGTGCCAGCAGCCAAGATCCGGGCCGGGACCAGCATTTT. Translated, it gives CASSQDPGRDQHF.